This T cell receptor beta chain was documented in a study of T cell changes during pregnancy in multiple sclerosis. Germline values: CDR1 LNHDA, CDR2 SQIVND (reference sequence). The CDR3 extends over 14 amino acids. The V end lost 7 bases, the J end lost 1 base, and 11 bases lay between the germline ends. Generated by immunoSEQ multiplex PCR, the TCRdb table keeps only in-frame clones and is missing some. The table includes about 50,000 clones, around 94% detected once. This TCR was sampled from a female donor with multiple sclerosis, enrolled in a pregnancy study. Source: CD4+ T cells from peripheral blood mononuclear cells, taken in the third trimester of pregnancy. This rearrangement joins TRBV19 to TRBJ1-5, with D perhaps matching TRBD1 (6 bases). CDR3 nucleotide sequence: TGTGCCAGTAAAAAACAGGGAAGCAATCAGCCCCAGCATTTT. Protein: CASKKQGSNQPQHF.